This entry features one TCR beta chain sequence. Its antigen is unidentified. V lost 5 bases, J lost 4 bases, and 4 bases stayed unmatched. Germline V lookup: CDR1 MNHEY, CDR2 SVGAGI. The CDR3 is 14 residues long. These data belong to a study of cytomegalovirus exposure and HLA in healthy donors. Study overall: The approximately 130 validation repertoires and the 650 to 850 first-cohort repertoires shared a platform, a later analysis reported. Study-level points and caveats: Most TCRs appeared rarely, but some public TCRs recurred in many donors. High sensitivity and specificity were reportedly achieved when the classifier diagnosed cytomegalovirus status.

The repertoire was sequenced with immunoSEQ multiplex PCR; TCRdb's copy has only in-frame clones and lacks some. The sample contains roughly 330,000 clones, around 87% of which appear only once. The sequenced material came from PBMCs. The J gene is TRBJ1-1, the V gene TRBV6-5, with TRBD1 matching 10 bases. This TCR was sampled from a woman in her 30s in good health and CMV-seropositive. This chain's CDR3 is CASSRDRGTTEAFF. The CDR3 nucleotides are TGTGCCAGCAGTCGGGACAGGGGTACCACTGAAGCTTTCTTT.